The 26 T cell receptor beta chains listed next were all sequenced from one sample in a study of blood T cell repertoires in COVID-19. Measured with immunoSEQ multiplex PCR; TCRdb has only the in-frame clones, and not every one. Of a few hundred thousand clones detected, about 83% appear once; the ten largest clones hold around 7.2%. Material for sequencing was peripheral blood. These receptor sequences come from a woman aged 50 to 65 with acute or convalescent COVID-19.

This clone came up once. V is TRBV19 and J is TRBJ1-6, with 9 bases fitting TRBD1. After removal of 0 bases from V and 11 bases from J, the junction contained 2 bases not matched to a gene. The CDR3 runs 14 residues. Germline CDR1 and CDR2: LNHDA and SQIVND (reference sequence). The DNA for the CDR3 is TGTGCCAGTAGTATAGAGGACAGGGGACCACCCCTCCACTTT. The encoded protein is CASSIEDRGPPLHF.

The CDR3 is CASSKNGYGYTF. The CDR3 coding sequence is TGTGCCAGCAGCAAAAACGGCTATGGCTACACCTTC. V usage is TRBV21-1 and J usage is TRBJ1-2. TRBV21-1 is assigned pseudogene status. This CDR3 is 12 amino acids long.

The J gene is TRBJ2-3, the V gene TRBV7-2; 7 nucleotides match TRBD2. This CDR3 comprises 15 residues. In germline, CDR1 is SGHTA, CDR2 FQGNSA. The V and J ends lost 2 bases and 2 bases, in that order; junction bases with no gene match: 4. The CDR3 region is CASSLSGAYTDTQYF. The DNA for the CDR3 is TGTGCCAGCAGCTTAAGCGGGGCCTACACAGATACGCAGTATTTT.

This chain joins TRBV2 and TRBJ1-1; D gene unclear. V gave up 4 bases and J gave up 7 bases, with 10 bases separating them. The CDR3 consists of 12 residues. Per germline, CDR1 SNHLY and CDR2 FYNNEI. The CDR3: CASSALRIEAFF. The CDR3, as DNA: TGTGCCAGCAGTGCTTTGAGAATTGAAGCTTTCTTT.

CDR3 loop: CASSVGTGVDGNTIYF. The CDR3 DNA sequence: TGTGCCAGCAGCGTGGGGACAGGGGTGGATGGAAACACCATATATTTT. The chain employs TRBV9 and TRBJ1-3; the match to TRBD1 covers 10 bases. The V gene's germline CDR1 is SGDLS and CDR2 YYNGEE. The CDR3 totals 16 residues. V shed 2 bases and J 3 bases; nucleotides not matched to a gene: 5.

Note on this clone: Within the sample, other DNA sequences also encode this same CDR3. The V gene is TRBV6-1, the J gene TRBJ2-1, with 12 bases lining up with TRBD2. The CDR3 has 15 amino acids. Germline V gene lookup returns CDR1 MNHNS and CDR2 SASEGT. The junction had 3 bases not matched to a gene; V was cut back by 2 bases and J by 7 bases. This CDR3 reads CASSELAGGPNEQFF. CDR3 DNA sequence: TGTGCCAGCAGTGAACTAGCGGGAGGGCCGAATGAGCAGTTCTTC.

Only a few counts were recorded for this clone. The chain uses TRBV5-1 and TRBJ1-1; D is unresolved. Per germline, CDR1 SGHRS and CDR2 YFSETQ. Trimming stripped 1 base from V and 1 base from J, with 5 bases between. There are 13 residues in the CDR3. The CDR3 region has the DNA TGCGCCAGCAGCTTGCCCGGGAACACTGAAGCTTTCTTT. It specifies CASSLPGNTEAFF. The full variable domain, its missing parts supplied by reference TRBV5-1 and TRBJ1-1, is KAGVTQTPRYLIKTRGQQVTLSCSPISGHRSVSWYQQTPGQGLQFLFEYFSETQRNKGNFPGRFSGRQFSNSRSEMNVSTLELGDSALYLCASSLPGNTEAFFGQGTRLTVV.

The CDR3, as DNA: TGTGCCAGCGTCTACACACAGGGTCTGAACACTGAAGCTTTCTTT. Amino acids: CASVYTQGLNTEAFF. The V and J genes are TRBV28 and TRBJ1-1; D might be TRBD1 (6 bases). V was cut by 8 bases and J by 0 bases, with 16 bases left in between. This CDR3 has 15 amino acids. CDR1 is MDHEN and CDR2 is SYDVKM in the germline V gene. The full variable domain, rest sourced from reference TRBV28 and TRBJ1-1, is DVKVTQSSRYLVKRTGEKVFLECVQDMDHENMFWYRQDPGLGLRLIYFSYDVKMKEKGDIPEGYSVSREKKERFSLILESASTNQTSMYLCASVYTQGLNTEAFFGQGTRLTVV.

The V and J genes are TRBV7-6 and TRBJ2-7; a weak D match, TRBD2 (6 bases). The CDR3 covers 12 residues. Germline V gene sequence: CDR1 SGHVS, CDR2 FNYEAQ. Trimming stripped 5 bases from V and 5 bases from J, with 10 bases between. The CDR3 protein is CASSRRGDEQYF. In DNA form, the CDR3 reads TGTGCCAGCAGCCGGCGCGGGGACGAGCAGTACTTC.

The chain has TRBV10-1 and TRBJ2-7; 8 bases fit TRBD2. Germline V CDR1 and CDR2: WNHNN, SYGVQD (reference sequence). The junction had 4 bases not matched to a gene; V was cut back by 0 bases and J by 0 bases. The CDR3 length is 16 residues. CDR3 amino acids: CASSESGSGTSYEQYF. CDR3 bases: TGCGCCAGCAGTGAGTCGGGTAGCGGGACCTCCTACGAGCAGTACTTC.

The CDR3 sequence is CASRTGEERNTEAFF. The DNA for the CDR3 is TGTGCCAGCAGAACAGGGGAGGAGAGGAACACTGAAGCTTTCTTT. The genes are TRBV6-5 and TRBJ1-1; 7 bases line up with TRBD1. The CDR3 covers 15 residues. Germline values: CDR1 MNHEY, CDR2 SVGAGI. V was clipped by 6 bases and J by 1 base; unmatched bases: 8.

V gene TRBV11-1 combines with J gene TRBJ2-2; 8 nucleotides line up with TRBD1. The CDR3 loop spans 16 amino acids. CDR1 is SGHAT, CDR2 FQDESV, per germline (reference sequence). J was trimmed by 6 bases and V by 5 bases; bases with no gene match: 11. The DNA of the CDR3 is TGTGCCAGCAGCCCGAGCAGGGGGCGTACGTCCGGGGAGCTGTTTTTT. Translation: CASSPSRGRTSGELFF. Full variable domain (rest looked up from reference TRBV11-1 and TRBJ2-2): EAEVAQSPRYKITEKSQAVAFWCDPISGHATLYWYRQILGQGPELLVQFQDESVVDDSQLPKDRFSAERLKGVDSTLKIQPAELGDSAMYLCASSPSRGRTSGELFFGEGSRLTVL.

This clone appeared a few times. The chain is built from TRBV30 and TRBJ2-5; 10 bases map to TRBD1. Germline V gives CDR1 GTSNPN, CDR2 SVGIG (reference sequence). This CDR3 contains 16 residues. Unmatched junction bases numbered 9, after V lost 0 bases and J lost 5 bases. The CDR3 here is CAWSVLGQGVWETQYF. CDR3 bases: TGTGCCTGGAGTGTACTCGGACAGGGGGTTTGGGAGACCCAGTACTTC.

The chain joins TRBV18 to TRBJ2-7, with TRBD2 matching 8 bases. From germline, CDR1 is KGHSH and CDR2 LQKENI. With V trimmed by 2 bases and J by 1 base, 1 base remained unmatched. This CDR3 contains 14 residues. CDR3 region: CASSPTSGSYEQYF. DNA of the CDR3: TGTGCCAGCTCACCAACTAGCGGTTCCTACGAGCAGTACTTC.

The chain is built from TRBV4-3 and TRBJ2-1; TRBD2 matches at 11 bases. V gave up 3 bases and J gave up 5 bases; unmatched junction bases: 9. Per the germline V gene, CDR1 is LGHNA and CDR2 is YSLEER. This CDR3 spans 17 amino acids. This CDR3 reads CASSQIASSGGNNEQFF. The CDR3 DNA follows: TGCGCCAGCAGCCAGATCGCTTCTAGCGGGGGGAACAATGAGCAGTTCTTC.

The chain uses TRBV27 and TRBJ1-2; 7 nucleotides line up with TRBD1. This CDR3 spans 15 amino acids. Looked up from germline, CDR1 is MNHEY and CDR2 is SMNVEV (reference sequence). The trim removed 4 bases at V and 2 bases at J, leaving 7 bases unmatched. This chain's CDR3 is CASSSGDRLNYGYTF. CDR3 sequence (DNA): TGTGCCAGCAGTTCCGGGGACAGACTAAACTATGGCTACACCTTC.

Comments on this clone: Sequence at one end of the junction differs from germline and may be a read error. The V gene is TRBV6-1, the J gene TRBJ2-5, with 7 bases aligning to TRBD2. Germline lookup yields CDR1 MNHNS and CDR2 SASEGT. The CDR3 consists of 16 residues. CDR3 sequence reads: CASTERRLAGGETQYF. In DNA form, the CDR3 reads TGTGCCAGCACTGAACGACGACTAGCAGGTGGTGAGACCCAGTACTTC.

The rearrangement joins TRBV7-9 to TRBJ1-2, with D perhaps matching TRBD1 (6 bases). The germline gives CDR1 SEHNR, CDR2 FQNEAQ (reference sequence). Trimming cost V 2 bases and J 6 bases, with 10 bases left between them. The CDR3 has 13 residues. The CDR3 here is CASSLNRADGYTF. The CDR3, as DNA: TGTGCCAGCAGCTTAAACAGGGCCGATGGCTACACCTTC.

The chain joins TRBV6-2 or TRBV6-3 to TRBJ2-7, with TRBD2 identical over 11 bases. Germline CDR1 MNHEY, CDR2 SVGEGT. The CDR3 has 14 amino acids. Trimming took 5 bases from V and 2 from J; bases not matched to a gene: 2. The CDR3 region has the DNA TGTGCCAGCAGTCTAGCGGGGGGTACCTACGAGCAGTACTTC. Protein sequence: CASSLAGGTYEQYF.

The chain uses TRBV5-1 and TRBJ2-5; D may be TRBD2 (5 bases). The CDR3 has 14 amino acids. Germline CDR1 SGHRS, CDR2 YFSETQ. V lost 4 bases and J lost 5, with 15 bases in between. CDR3 in DNA: TGCGCCAGCAGCCTCCGGGATTTCGGGGAGACCCAGTACTTC. It specifies CASSLRDFGETQYF.

V is TRBV7-9 and J is TRBJ2-7; 9 bases map to TRBD2. CDR1 and CDR2 from the germline V gene are SEHNR and FQNEAQ (reference sequence). V lost 3 bases and J lost 7; bases outside the gene matches: 4. The CDR3 is made up of 13 amino acids. CDR3 sequence (DNA): TGTGCCAGCAGCTTCCCGACTAGCGGAGAGCAGTACTTC. It is translated as CASSFPTSGEQYF. The complete variable domain, with remaining parts taken from reference TRBV7-9 and TRBJ2-7, reads DTGVSQNPRHKITKRGQNVTFRCDPISEHNRLYWYRQTLGQGPEFLTYFQNEAQLEKSRLLSDRFSAERPKGSFSTLEIQRTEQGDSAMYLCASSFPTSGEQYFGPGTRLTVT.

This chain links TRBV21-1 with TRBJ2-6; the table's D call TRBD2 went unverified against the DNA. TRBV21-1 is classified as a pseudogene. The CDR3 is 19 residues long. DNA of the CDR3: TGTGCCAGCAGCAAAGGACGGGAAGTTTTTCGCTCTGGGGCCAACGTCCTGACTTTC. Its protein product is CASSKGREVFRSGANVLTF.

This sequence joins TRBV6-2 or TRBV6-3 and TRBJ1-2; D uncertain. The V gene lost 5 bases and the J gene lost 6 bases, with 16 bases spanning the gap. Germline V CDR1 and CDR2: MNHEY, SVGEGT. This CDR3 has 14 residues. The CDR3 region has the DNA TGTGCCAGCAGTCCGAATCTAATCACTGATGGCTACACCTTC. Its protein product is CASSPNLITDGYTF.

CDR3 in DNA: TGCGCCAGCAGCCGGGGGGCCGGGGACACCGGGGAGCTGTTTTTT. It specifies CASSRGAGDTGELFF. This sequence joins TRBV5-1 and TRBJ2-2; tentatively, D is TRBD2 (7 bases). The CDR3 runs 15 residues. The ends were cut back, 4 bases at V and 3 bases at J, with 13 bases in the middle. CDR1 is SGHRS, CDR2 YFSETQ, per germline.

The rearrangement links TRBV3-1 (or the pseudogene TRBV3-2) to TRBJ1-2, with D perhaps matching TRBD1 (5 bases). The germline gives CDR1 LGHDT, CDR2 YNNKEL (reference sequence). Trimming removed 2 bases from V and 0 bases from J, with 7 bases in between. The CDR3 is made up of 14 amino acids. The CDR3 is CASSQNRPNYGYTF. CDR3 DNA sequence: TGTGCCAGCAGCCAAAACAGGCCTAACTATGGCTACACCTTC.

This clone was counted a single time. The chain joins TRBV5-1 to TRBJ1-6; D possibly corresponds to TRBD1 (5 bases). The CDR3 length is 15 residues. The germline V gene encodes CDR1 SGHRS and CDR2 YFSETQ. The V end was cut by 0 bases, the J end by 5 bases, with 9 bases between. CDR3 coding DNA: TGCGCCAGCAGCTTGGGACAGCCTAATAATTCACCCCTCCACTTT. Protein product: CASSLGQPNNSPLHF.